This entry lists 9 T cell receptor beta chains sequenced from one sample in a study of blood T cell repertoires in COVID-19. Profiled with immunoSEQ multiplex PCR; TCRdb holds only in-frame clones, not every one. The top ten hold about a sixth of the sample, which has about 87,000 clones, approximately 79% seen once. The source material was peripheral blood. These receptor sequences come from a woman older than 75 with active or convalescent COVID-19.

The V call is TRBV5-1, the J call TRBJ2-3, with D tentatively TRBD2 (5 bases). The CDR3 consists of 17 residues. Per the germline V gene, CDR1 is SGHRS and CDR2 is YFSETQ. The V end lost 4 bases, the J end lost 2 bases, and 20 bases lay between the germline ends. The CDR3 loop reads CASSPAGPQIPTDTQYF. CDR3 coding DNA: TGCGCCAGCAGCCCCGCGGGCCCCCAGATTCCCACAGATACGCAGTATTTT.

The chain employs TRBV5-5 and TRBJ2-2; TRBD1 matches at 8 bases. V gave up 5 bases and J gave up 4 bases; unmatched junction bases: 10. CDR1 is SGHKS and CDR2 is YYEKEE in the germline V gene (reference sequence). This CDR3 spans 16 amino acids. CDR3 coding DNA: TGTGCCAGCAGATACGGACAGGGATCGGGCACCGGGGAGCTGTTTTTT. It specifies CASRYGQGSGTGELFF.

The chain links TRBV18 to TRBJ1-2; D is possibly TRBD1 (6 bases). This CDR3 has 15 amino acids. Trimming took 3 bases from V and 4 from J, leaving 15 bases between them. CDR1 and CDR2 from the germline V gene are KGHSH and LQKENI. CDR3 sequence: CASSPDQQGGYGYTF. The CDR3 coding sequence is TGTGCCAGCTCACCTGACCAACAGGGCGGCTATGGCTACACCTTC. Using reference TRBV18 and TRBJ1-2 for the parts outside the CDR3, the full variable domain is NAGVMQNPRHLVRRRGQEARLRCSPMKGHSHVYWYRQLPEEGLKFMVYLQKENIIDESGMPKERFSAEFPKEGPSILRIQQVVRGDSAAYFCASSPDQQGGYGYTFGSGTRLTVV.

The J gene is TRBJ2-1, the V gene TRBV5-1; 13 bases are a match to TRBD2. After removal of 0 bases from V and 5 bases from J, the junction contained 2 bases not matched to a gene. The CDR3 length is 16 residues. Per germline, CDR1 SGHRS and CDR2 YFSETQ. Written as DNA, the CDR3 is TGCGCCAGCAGCTTGGGACTAGCGGGGGGTCACAATGAGCAGTTCTTC. Its translation is CASSLGLAGGHNEQFF.

V gene TRBV11-2 combines with J gene TRBJ2-7, with D possibly TRBD2 on 5 matching bases. V lost 1 base to trimming and J lost 2 bases, with 6 bases between them. CDR3 size: 13 residues. Germline loops: CDR1 SGHAT, CDR2 FQNNGV. This CDR3 is CASSLGRPYEQYF. The CDR3 bases are TGTGCCAGCAGCTTAGGGAGGCCCTACGAGCAGTACTTC. The full variable domain, completed using reference TRBV11-2 and TRBJ2-7, is EAGVAQSPRYKIIEKRQSVAFWCNPISGHATLYWYQQILGQGPKLLIQFQNNGVVDDSQLPKDRFSAERLKGVDSTLKIQPAKLEDSAVYLCASSLGRPYEQYFGPGTRLTVT.

The chain links TRBV19 to TRBJ2-7, with a tentative D call TRBD2 (7 bases). This CDR3 has 15 amino acids. With 5 bases removed from V and 6 bases from J, the gap between germline ends came to 20 bases. Germline assignment: CDR1 LNHDA and CDR2 SQIVND (reference sequence). CDR3 in DNA: TGTGCCAGTAGTGGCCGCGGGGGCGAGATTAGCGAGCAGTACTTC. It yields the protein CASSGRGGEISEQYF.

The chain joins TRBV29-1 to TRBJ2-7; D is unclear. Trimming took 5 bases from V and 0 from J, leaving 14 bases between them. There are 14 residues in the CDR3. Germline V gene data show CDR1 as SQVTM and CDR2 as ANQGSEA. The CDR3 nucleotides read TGCAGCGTTCGAGACAAGGTTGACTCCTACGAGCAGTACTTC. This gives the protein CSVRDKVDSYEQYF.

This chain connects TRBV30 to TRBJ2-7, with a tentative D call TRBD1 (6 bases). V was pared by 3 bases and J by 4 bases, with 7 bases between. Germline assignment: CDR1 GTSNPN and CDR2 SVGIG (reference sequence). The CDR3 length is 11 residues. CDR3 sequence: CAWSDRYEQYF. The DNA for the CDR3 is TGTGCCTGGAGCGACAGGTACGAGCAGTACTTC.

This rearrangement joins TRBV13 to TRBJ2-5; a possible D gene is TRBD2 (5 bases). Germline V gene data show CDR1 as PRHDT and CDR2 as FYEKMQ (reference sequence). The CDR3 spans 13 residues. The ends were cut back, 5 bases at V and 1 base at J, with 8 bases in the middle. The CDR3 loop reads CASSTRGQETQYF. Written as DNA, the CDR3 is TGTGCCAGCAGCACACGGGGCCAAGAGACCCAGTACTTC. Full variable domain (missing parts from reference TRBV13 and TRBJ2-5): AAGVIQSPRHLIKEKRETATLKCYPIPRHDTVYWYQQGPGQDPQFLISFYEKMQSDKGSIPDRFSAQQFSDYHSELNMSSLELGDSALYFCASSTRGQETQYFGPGTRLLVL.